This T cell receptor beta chain was sequenced for a study of response to subunit inactivated influenza vaccine. V lost 3 bases and J lost 6; bases outside the gene matches: 11. Germline values: CDR1 SGHVS, CDR2 FNYEAQ. The CDR3 loop spans 16 amino acids. TCRdb reanalysed the RT-PCR reads using MiXCR and keeps one entry per CDR3 protein. The profile covers fewer than 350,000 distinct CDR3 sequences, with 20% to 25% appearing a single time and roughly 10% taken by the ten largest. The V gene is TRBV7-6, the J gene TRBJ2-1, with 7 bases identical to TRBD1. The receptor comes from a man aged 45 to 75 who received an inactivated influenza vaccine. Material: PBMCs from blood, obtained about 20 months after vaccination. CDR3 nucleotide sequence: TGTGCCAGCAGCTTGACAGGGCTAAACACATTCAATGAGCAGTTCTTC. Its protein product is CASSLTGLNTFNEQFF.